This is a list of T cell receptor beta chains from one sample in a study of shared clonotypes between healthy human individuals. Repertoires were generated with immunoSEQ multiplex PCR, while TCRdb's copy carries only in-frame clones and drops some. This table has 2 million or so clones, about 95% appearing once. Input material: naive CD4+ T cells sorted from blood. The receptors here all came from a young man in good health. CDR3s include the opening cysteine and the closing phenylalanine or tryptophan. The D gene is left open where the match is weak. Clone sizes are given selectively: once, few, many, or a class where the clone is expanded.

J | D | size | V | CDR3 | DNA
TRBJ1-3 | NA | once | TRBV7-8 | CASSLGVTGNTIYF | TGTGCCAGCAGCTTAGGGGTGACTGGAAACACCATATATTTT
TRBJ1-3 | NA | NA | TRBV18 | CASSPIEVSGNTIYF | TGTGCCAGCTCACCAATCGAGGTCTCTGGAAACACCATATATTTT
TRBJ1-6 | NA | NA | TRBV18 | CASSHTEGSNSPLHF | TGTGCCAGCTCACACACAGAGGGCTCTAATTCACCCCTCCACTTT
TRBJ1-2 | TRBD1 | NA | TRBV10-3 | CAISAGLDRLYGYTF | TGTGCCATCAGTGCCGGGTTGGACAGGCTCTATGGCTACACCTTC
TRBJ2-1 | TRBD1 | NA | TRBV10-3 | CAITPGQGALYNEQFF | TGTGCCATCACTCCAGGACAGGGGGCATTGTACAATGAGCAGTTCTTC
TRBJ1-2 | TRBD1 | NA | TRBV12-5 | CASGPTQGFYGYTF | TGTGCTAGTGGCCCTACACAGGGGTTCTATGGCTACACCTTC
TRBJ2-5 | NA | NA | TRBV5-1 | CASSRKAGPQETQYF | TGCGCCAGCAGCAGAAAAGCGGGCCCCCAAGAGACCCAGTACTTC
TRBJ1-5 | NA | NA | TRBV2 | CATHRTDSNQPQHF | TGTGCCACCCACAGGACAGATAGCAATCAGCCCCAGCATTTT
TRBJ2-7 | NA | NA | TRBV7-9 | CASSLGVAYEQYF | TGTGCCAGCAGCTTGGGGGTCGCCTACGAGCAGTACTTC
TRBJ2-5 | NA | NA | TRBV5-1 | CASSPSRGRETQYF | TGCGCCAGCAGCCCGAGTCGGGGGCGGGAGACCCAGTACTTC